The 4 T cell receptor beta chains below all came from one sample that was sequenced in a study of CD8+CD57+ T cells in acquired aplastic anemia. For sequencing, patients were chosen who had shown expansion of CD8+CD57+ cells by flow cytometry. Using genomic DNA as the template, TCR beta VDJ and CDR3 profiling was carried out. Via MiXCR, TCRdb re-called the reads, giving one row per CDR3 protein. This table has approximately 220,000 distinct CDR3 sequences, approximately 45% appearing once. Sequencing input: sorted CD4+, CD8+, or CD8+CD57+ T cells (not recorded which) from PBMCs. The receptors come from a human donor with aplastic anemia.

As DNA, the CDR3 is TGTGCCAGCAGCTTAGATATAGGCACTGAAGCTTTCTTT. It yields the protein CASSLDIGTEAFF. The chain carries TRBV7-2 and TRBJ1-1; D remains ambiguous. The CDR3 spans 13 residues. The V gene lost 1 base and the J gene lost 4 bases, with 7 bases spanning the gap. The germline V gene encodes CDR1 SGHTA and CDR2 FQGNSA.

The chain couples TRBV9 to TRBJ2-1, with 9 bases aligning to TRBD2. CDR3 length: 16 amino acids. CDR1 and CDR2 from the germline V gene are SGDLS and YYNGEE. V lost 1 base to trimming and J lost 5 bases; unmatched junction nucleotides: 7. The CDR3, as DNA: TGTGCCAGCAGCGTACGCGGGAGGGGGGTGGACAATGAGCAGTTCTTC. Translation gives CASSVRGRGVDNEQFF.

This clonotype was detected a few times. A much larger clone differs from this one at a single base, so this may be a read error. The chain uses TRBV14 and TRBJ2-5; D remains unclear. Germline-derived CDR1 and CDR2 are SGHDN and FVKESK. This CDR3 spans 16 amino acids. In DNA, the CDR3 is TGTGCCAGCAGCCAAGTTCTTGGCGTTGGTCAAGGGACCCAGTACTTC. Protein sequence: CASSQVLGVGQGTQYF. The full variable domain, completed using reference TRBV14 and TRBJ2-5, is EAGVTQFPSHSVIEKGQTVTLRCDPISGHDNLYWYRRVMGKEIKFLLHFVKESKQDESGMPNNRFLAERTGGTYSTLKVQPAELEDSGVYFCASSQVLGVGQGTQYFGPGTRLLVL.

Ten or more counts support this clonotype. V usage is TRBV7-9 and J usage is TRBJ2-7; no clear D. V dropped 5 bases and J dropped 2 bases, with 13 bases sitting between them. CDR3 length: 14 amino acids. Germline lookup yields CDR1 SEHNR and CDR2 FQNEAQ (reference sequence). For the CDR3, the DNA is TGTGCCAGCAGCCCGCCCAGAATACCCTACGAGCAGTACTTC. Translating it yields CASSPPRIPYEQYF.